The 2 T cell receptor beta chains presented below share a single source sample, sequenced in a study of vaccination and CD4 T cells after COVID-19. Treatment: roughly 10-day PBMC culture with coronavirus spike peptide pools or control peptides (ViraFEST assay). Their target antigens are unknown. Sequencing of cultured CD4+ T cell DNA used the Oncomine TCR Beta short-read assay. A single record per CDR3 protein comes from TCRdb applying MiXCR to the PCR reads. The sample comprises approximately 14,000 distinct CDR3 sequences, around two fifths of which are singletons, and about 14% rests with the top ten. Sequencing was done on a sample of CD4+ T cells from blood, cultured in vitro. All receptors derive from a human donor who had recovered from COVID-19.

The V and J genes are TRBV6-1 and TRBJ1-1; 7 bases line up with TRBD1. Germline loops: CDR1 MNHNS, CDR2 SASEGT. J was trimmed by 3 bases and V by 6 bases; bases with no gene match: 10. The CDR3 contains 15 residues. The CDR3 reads CASRPADRLDTEAFF. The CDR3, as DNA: TGTGCCAGCAGACCAGCGGACAGGTTAGACACTGAAGCTTTCTTT.

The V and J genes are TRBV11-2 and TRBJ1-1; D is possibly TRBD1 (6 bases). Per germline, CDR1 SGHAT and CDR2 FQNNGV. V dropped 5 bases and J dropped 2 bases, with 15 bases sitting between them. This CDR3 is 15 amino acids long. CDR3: CASSPQGVRNTEAFF. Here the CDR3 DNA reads TGTGCCAGCAGCCCACAGGGTGTTCGAAACACTGAAGCTTTCTTT. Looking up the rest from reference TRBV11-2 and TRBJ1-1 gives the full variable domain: EAGVAQSPRYKIIEKRQSVAFWCNPISGHATLYWYQQILGQGPKLLIQFQNNGVVDDSQLPKDRFSAERLKGVDSTLKIQPAKLEDSAVYLCASSPQGVRNTEAFFGQGTRLTVV.